A selection of T cell receptor beta chains follows, all from one sample in a study of blood T cell repertoires in COVID-19. Assay: immunoSEQ multiplex PCR; the TCRdb copy retains only in-frame clones and omits some. The sample has 390,000 or so clones, roughly 89% seen once; the top ten hold around 6.3%. Sample: peripheral blood. Receptors originate from a man aged 18-30 years with active or convalescent COVID-19. Both conserved end residues are part of each CDR3. Each record gives: J gene, V gene, clone size, CDR3 protein. Rows give clone size only sometimes, using once, few, many, or a class for an expanded clone.

J: TRBJ2-7
V: TRBV19
size: -
CDR3: CASGVSGYEQYF

J: TRBJ1-6
V: TRBV11-2
size: -
CDR3: CASSPGILLHF

J: TRBJ2-2
V: TRBV11-2
size: few
CDR3: CASSLSDSFTGELFF

J: TRBJ1-3
V: TRBV9
size: few
CDR3: CASSDSSGNTIYF

J: TRBJ2-7
V: TRBV28
size: once
CDR3: CASSLSRGTYEQYF

J: TRBJ1-2
V: TRBV5-1
size: -
CDR3: CASSLGAGSGYTF

J: TRBJ1-1
V: TRBV3-1/TRBV3-2
size: -
CDR3: CASSHYETEAFF

J: TRBJ1-6
V: TRBV27
size: -
CDR3: CASSFIQAYNSPLHF

J: TRBJ1-2
V: TRBV7-2
size: -
CDR3: CASSSLGDRGKFYGYTF

J: TRBJ1-4
V: TRBV28
size: -
CDR3: CASSLGQGREKLFF

J: TRBJ1-2
V: TRBV5-4
size: -
CDR3: CASRQLVATANYGYTF

J: TRBJ1-1
V: TRBV28
size: -
CDR3: CASSITGAGTEAFF

J: TRBJ1-1
V: TRBV19
size: -
CDR3: CASSPGLLNTEAFF

J: TRBJ2-5
V: TRBV4-1
size: -
CDR3: CASSQVVGGGLETQYF

J: TRBJ1-1
V: TRBV15
size: -
CDR3: CATSRTGEGVWTNTEAFF

J: TRBJ2-7
V: TRBV2
size: -
CDR3: CASRGTSGMGEQYF

J: TRBJ1-5
V: TRBV6-4
size: -
CDR3: CASSDSETGRNQPQHF

J: TRBJ2-3
V: TRBV12-3/TRBV12-4
size: -
CDR3: CASSFWGRDTQYF

J: TRBJ2-1
V: TRBV19
size: -
CDR3: CASSIELLPYNEQFF

J: TRBJ2-7
V: TRBV9
size: once
CDR3: CASGVDMAYEQYF

J: TRBJ1-1
V: TRBV5-1
size: few
CDR3: CASSLARVGNTEAFF

J: TRBJ2-1
V: TRBV7-3
size: -
CDR3: CASSTGLAGPVGSYNEQFF

J: TRBJ1-5
V: TRBV5-8
size: few
CDR3: CASSLTGGMYQPQHF

J: TRBJ2-7
V: TRBV7-2
size: -
CDR3: CASSLEPGLAGGPGEQYF

J: TRBJ2-7
V: TRBV28
size: -
CDR3: CASSSRTSGRYEQYF

J: TRBJ1-2
V: TRBV29-1
size: -
CDR3: CSVEDAEGAGGYTF

J: TRBJ1-5
V: TRBV12-3/TRBV12-4
size: -
CDR3: CASSPQGNQPQHF

J: TRBJ1-4
V: TRBV9
size: -
CDR3: CASSYGTGPNEKLFF

J: TRBJ2-3
V: TRBV2
size: -
CDR3: CASRLDSDTQYF